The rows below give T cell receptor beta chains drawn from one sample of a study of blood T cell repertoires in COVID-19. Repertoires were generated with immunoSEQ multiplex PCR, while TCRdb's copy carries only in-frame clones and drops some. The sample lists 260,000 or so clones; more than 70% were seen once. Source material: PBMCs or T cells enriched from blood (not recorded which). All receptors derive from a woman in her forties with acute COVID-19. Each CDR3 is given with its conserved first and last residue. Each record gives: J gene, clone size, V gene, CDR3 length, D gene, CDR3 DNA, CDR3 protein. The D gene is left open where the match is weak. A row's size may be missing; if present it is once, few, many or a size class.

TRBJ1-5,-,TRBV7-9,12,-,TGTGCCAGCAGCTTACCTAATCAGCCCCAGCATTTT,CASSLPNQPQHF
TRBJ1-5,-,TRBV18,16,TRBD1,TGTGCCAGCTCAGCTACAGGGGCCCATGGCAATCAGCCCCAGCATTTT,CASSATGAHGNQPQHF
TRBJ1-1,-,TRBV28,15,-,TGTGCCAGCAGTCTCCTCGGGACATCGGACACTGAAGCTTTCTTT,CASSLLGTSDTEAFF
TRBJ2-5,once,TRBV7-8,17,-,TGTGCCAGCAGGGACCCATCGCGCGCCACGGGGGTGGAGACCCAGTACTTC,CASRDPSRATGVETQYF
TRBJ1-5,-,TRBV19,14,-,TGTGCCAGTAGTTTCGCAGGCGGCAATCAGCCCCAGCATTTT,CASSFAGGNQPQHF
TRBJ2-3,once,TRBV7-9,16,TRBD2,TGTGCCAGCAGCCCTAGCGGGAGGGCTTACTCAGATACGCAGTATTTT,CASSPSGRAYSDTQYF
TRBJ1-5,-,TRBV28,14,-,TGTGCCAGCAGTTTAAGGACAAGCAATCAGCCCCAGCATTTT,CASSLRTSNQPQHF
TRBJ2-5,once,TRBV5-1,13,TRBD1,TGCGCCAGCACCGGACAGGGGAGGGAGACCCAGTACTTC,CASTGQGRETQYF
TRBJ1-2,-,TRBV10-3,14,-,TGTGCCATCAGTGAGTCTGGAGGGTCATATGGCTACACCTTC,CAISESGGSYGYTF
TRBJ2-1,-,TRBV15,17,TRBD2,TGTGCCACCAGCAGAGCCGGGAGGGGGGCCCGGTACAATGAGCAGTTCTTC,CATSRAGRGARYNEQFF
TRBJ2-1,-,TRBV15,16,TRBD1,TGTGCCACCAGCAGAGAGGGACAGGGGGCCTACAATGAGCAGTTCTTC,CATSREGQGAYNEQFF
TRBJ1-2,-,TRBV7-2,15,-,TGTGCCAGCAGCTTAGCGCTGGACAGAGCGCGTGGCTACACCTTC,CASSLALDRARGYTF
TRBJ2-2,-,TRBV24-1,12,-,TGTGCCACCAGTGCACGGTCCGGGGAGCTGTTTTTT,CATSARSGELFF
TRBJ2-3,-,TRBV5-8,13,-,TGTGCCAGCAGCTTGGCGGGCACAGATACGCAGTATTTT,CASSLAGTDTQYF
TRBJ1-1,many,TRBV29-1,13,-,TGCAGCGTTGCGGAGGGCACGAACACTGAAGCTTTCTTT,CSVAEGTNTEAFF
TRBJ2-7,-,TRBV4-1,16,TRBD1,TGCGCCAGCAGCCAATGGGGACAGCTGAACTCCTACGAGCAGTACTTC,CASSQWGQLNSYEQYF
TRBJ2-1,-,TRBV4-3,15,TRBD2,TGCGCCAGCAGCCAAGGAACTAGCGGGAGGCGTGAGCAGTTCTTC,CASSQGTSGRREQFF
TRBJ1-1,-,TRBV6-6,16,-,TGTGCCAGCAGTTTAATCCCCCAGGGTGGTTACACTGAAGCTTTCTTT,CASSLIPQGGYTEAFF
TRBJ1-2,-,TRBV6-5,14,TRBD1,TGTGCCAGCAGAGGGGCCGGGACAGGGGTTGGCTACACCTTC,CASRGAGTGVGYTF
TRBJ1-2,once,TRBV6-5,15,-,TGTGCCAGCAGGCTGGAAGGGGCTGGAAACTATGGCTACACCTTC,CASRLEGAGNYGYTF
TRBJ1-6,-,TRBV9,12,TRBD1,TGTGCCAGCAGCGTAGCGGACAGGCCTATCCACTTT,CASSVADRPIHF
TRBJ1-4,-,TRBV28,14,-,TGTGCCAGCAGTCCCGGGACTTCGGTAGAAAAACTGTTTTTT,CASSPGTSVEKLFF